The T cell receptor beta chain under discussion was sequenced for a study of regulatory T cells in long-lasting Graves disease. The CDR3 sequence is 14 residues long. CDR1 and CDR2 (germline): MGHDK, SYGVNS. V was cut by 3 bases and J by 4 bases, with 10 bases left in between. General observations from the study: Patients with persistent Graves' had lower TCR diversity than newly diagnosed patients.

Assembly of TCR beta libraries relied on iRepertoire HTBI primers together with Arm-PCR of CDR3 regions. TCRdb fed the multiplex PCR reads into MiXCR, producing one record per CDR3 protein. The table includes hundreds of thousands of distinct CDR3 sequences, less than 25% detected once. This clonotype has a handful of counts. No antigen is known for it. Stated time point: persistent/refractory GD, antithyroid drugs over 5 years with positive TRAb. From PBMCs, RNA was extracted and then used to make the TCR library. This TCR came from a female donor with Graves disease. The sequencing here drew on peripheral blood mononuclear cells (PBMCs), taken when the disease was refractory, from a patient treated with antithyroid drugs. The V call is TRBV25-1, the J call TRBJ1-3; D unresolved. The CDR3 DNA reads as TGTGCCAGCAGTGACACCCCAACAGGAAACACCATATATTTT. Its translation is CASSDTPTGNTIYF.